This T cell receptor (beta chain) stems from a study of T cell clonality in common variable immunodeficiency (dated by TCRdb to the mid-2010s). Germline trimming amounts to 7 bases on V and 1 base on J, with 4 as the count of junction bases outside the gene matches. Taken from cysteine to phenylalanine, the CDR3 has 15 residues. Of the CDR3's DNA, 36 bases were read; they are in frame from base 1. As encoded in the germline V gene (reference sequence), CDR1 is LNHDA while CDR2 is SQIVND. With regard to this clone: What antigen it recognizes has not been identified. The read halts 3 residues ahead of the CDR3 end, with the missing end drawn from the germline J gene.

What the work shows at the level of the full study, not this receptor alone: CVID subjects shared fewer TCRbeta clones with each other than healthy controls did (p < 0.0001). TCRbeta clonality was higher in CVID subjects than in healthy controls (t-test p = 0.018), and the increase was most characteristic of about a third of subjects. Differences among patients in the CVID cohort limited the correlations between repertoire features and clinical complications. The authors noted that sequencing repertoires of T cell subpopulations would be needed to clarify what caused the increased clonality in CVID. Although equal DNA input was used, an average of approximately 82,000 unique sequences per sample was obtained for controls, compared with about 31,547 for CVID samples. CVID TCRbeta sequences reportedly showed fewer deletions and N-nucleotide insertions and lacked highly modified clones with 13 or more V deletions.

CVID was diagnosed by standard criteria: serum IgG, IgA and/or IgM reduced below normal range, plus specific antibody deficiency. There were about 43 subjects in the CVID group (roughly 15 female and about 29 male), ranging in age from roughly 9 to 65 years, with a mean age of around 39. Predominantly Caucasian heritage was noted among both the CVID patients and the healthy controls. All CVID subjects had received replacement immunoglobulin therapy for at least one year at the time of study participation. No CVID subject was ill or taking immunomodulatory or immunosuppressive medication when blood was collected. Heparinized peripheral whole blood samples of roughly 5 to 8 ml were obtained from each donor. Genomic DNA from adults with common variable immune deficiency (CVID) and from healthy adult controls was used for sequencing of TCRbeta CDR3 repertoires. Diluted blood was subjected to density centrifugation over Hypaque 1077 or Ficoll-Paque for isolation of peripheral blood mononuclear cells. Genomic DNA was extracted from unsorted mononuclear cells by Qiagen column purification or by a centrifugation-based method.

Equivalent amounts of genomic DNA from CVID and control samples were used as sequencing input. For every sample, a 60 bp segment covering the rearranged TCRbeta CDR3 region was amplified and then sequenced. The immunoSEQ assay, a bias-corrected multiplex PCR combined with high-throughput sequencing, was used for TCRbeta amplification. In the authors' own workflow: Every unique nucleotide sequence counted as a clone and was annotated with V, D and J genes, copy number and frequency. Sequences were labeled productive if in frame, and non-productive if out of frame or containing stop codons. Clonality was calculated from Shannon's entropy as previously described. The predicted amino acid sequences of productive clones were used to derive the mean CDR3 Kyte-Doolittle hydropathy. Scaled V gene usage was hierarchically clustered using Manhattan distance and complete linkage with the R hclust function. Sharing of clones by CDR3 amino acid sequence was evaluated through resampling of 12 repertoires per group over 100 rounds. The repertoires were searched for 65 to 85 published EBV-specific TCRbeta sequences and a few hundred published CMV-specific TCRbeta sequences. A couple of CVID samples yielding fewer than 10,000 sequences were excluded from analysis, leaving over 35 CVID repertoires. In its TCRdb copy, this immuneACCESS table keeps in-frame sequences only and misses some clones. Where compared with another copy, unresolved V genes explain less than half of these, and the others have no known cause. Clonal size and the V and J genes are those of that table, whereas D and trimming came from the DNA. The table shows under 40,000 clones here, with no singletons. The ten most abundant clones make up about 5% of the sample.

The TCR was taken from a human donor with common variable immunodeficiency. The chain was built from TRBV19 and TRBJ2-2, with 9 bases in between that match TRBD1. The source material was peripheral blood mononuclear cells. The CDR3 DNA, read in part, is TGTGCCAGTAATACAGGGGGCGAGAACACCGGGGAG. Translated, it gives CASNTGGENTGE. The CDR3 reads in full as CASNTGGENTGELFF.